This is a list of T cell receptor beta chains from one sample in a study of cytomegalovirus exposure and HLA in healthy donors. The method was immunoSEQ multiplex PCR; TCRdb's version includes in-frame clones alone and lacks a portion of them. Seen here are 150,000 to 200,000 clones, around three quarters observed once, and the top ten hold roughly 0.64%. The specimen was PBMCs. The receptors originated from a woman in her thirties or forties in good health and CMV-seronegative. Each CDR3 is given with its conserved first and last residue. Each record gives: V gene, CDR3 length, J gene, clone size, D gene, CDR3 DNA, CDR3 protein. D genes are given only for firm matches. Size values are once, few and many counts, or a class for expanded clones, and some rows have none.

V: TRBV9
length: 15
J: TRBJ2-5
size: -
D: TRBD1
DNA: TGTGCCAGCAGCGTACGAGGGGGCAGAGGGGTTTCCCAGTACTTC
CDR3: CASSVRGGRGVSQYF

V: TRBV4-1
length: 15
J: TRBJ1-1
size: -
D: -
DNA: TGCGCCAGCAGCCAAGACCAGGGGATGAGGACTGAAGCTTTCTTT
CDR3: CASSQDQGMRTEAFF

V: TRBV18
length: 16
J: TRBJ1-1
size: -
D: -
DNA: TGTGCCAGCTCACCATTTTTGTTAACAGGCAACACTGAAGCTTTCTTT
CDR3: CASSPFLLTGNTEAFF

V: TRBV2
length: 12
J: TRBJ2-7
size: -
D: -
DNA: TGTGCCAGCAGGGGGGGCTCCTACGAGCAGTACTTC
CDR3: CASRGGSYEQYF

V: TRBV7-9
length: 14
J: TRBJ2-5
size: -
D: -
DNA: TGTGCCAGCAGCCCGGGAGAGTACCAAGAGACCCAGTACTTC
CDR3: CASSPGEYQETQYF

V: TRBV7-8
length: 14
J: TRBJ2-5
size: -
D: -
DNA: TGTGCCAGCAGCTTAGTGAGGGCCCAAGAGACCCAGTACTTC
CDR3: CASSLVRAQETQYF

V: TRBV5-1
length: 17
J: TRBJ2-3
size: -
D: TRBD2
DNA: TGCGCCAGCAGCTCCCGGATAGCGGGGGGGATCACAGATACGCAGTATTTT
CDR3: CASSSRIAGGITDTQYF

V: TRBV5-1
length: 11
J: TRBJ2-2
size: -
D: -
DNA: TGCGCCAGCAGGGCCACCGGGGAGCTGTTTTTT
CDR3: CASRATGELFF

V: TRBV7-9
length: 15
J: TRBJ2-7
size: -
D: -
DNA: TGTGCCAGCAGGGCGGGGATAGCGGAAACCTACGAGCAGTACTTC
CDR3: CASRAGIAETYEQYF

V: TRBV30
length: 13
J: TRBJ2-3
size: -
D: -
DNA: TGTGCCTGGAGACTAGCATCCACAGATACGCAGTATTTT
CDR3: CAWRLASTDTQYF

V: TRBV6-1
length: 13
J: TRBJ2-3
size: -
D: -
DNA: TGTGCCAGCATGGGGCAGGGGATAGATACGCAGTATTTT
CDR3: CASMGQGIDTQYF

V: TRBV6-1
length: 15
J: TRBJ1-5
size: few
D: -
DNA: TGTGCCAGCACCCCGTGGGGGGACGTCATGGAGCCCCAGCATTTT
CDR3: CASTPWGDVMEPQHF

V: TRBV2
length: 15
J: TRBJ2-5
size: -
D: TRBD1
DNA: TGTGCCAGCAGTAGGACAGGGGGCGTTCGAGAGACCCAGTACTTC
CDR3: CASSRTGGVRETQYF

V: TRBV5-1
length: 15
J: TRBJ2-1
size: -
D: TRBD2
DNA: TGCGCCAGCAGCTTGTCCGGGGGAGGGCACAATGAGCAGTTCTTC
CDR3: CASSLSGGGHNEQFF

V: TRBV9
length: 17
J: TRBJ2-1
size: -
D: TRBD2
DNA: TGTGCCAGCAGCGTAGGGACTAGCGGCCTTAAGTTCGATGAGCAGTTCTTC
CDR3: CASSVGTSGLKFDEQFF

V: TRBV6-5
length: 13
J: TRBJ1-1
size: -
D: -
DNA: TGTGCCAGCAGAGGGGAGGGGGACACTGAAGCTTTCTTT
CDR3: CASRGEGDTEAFF

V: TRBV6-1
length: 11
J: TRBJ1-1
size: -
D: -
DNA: TGTGCCAGCACCGGGAACACAGAAGCTTTCTTT
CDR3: CASTGNTEAFF

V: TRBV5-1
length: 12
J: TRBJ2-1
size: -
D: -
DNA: TGCGCCAGCAGCTATGACAGACGTGAGCAGTTCTTC
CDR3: CASSYDRREQFF

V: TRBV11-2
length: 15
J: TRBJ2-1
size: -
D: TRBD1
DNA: TGTGCCAGCAGCTCCCGACAGGGTTGGGAAAATGAGCAGTTCTTC
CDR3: CASSSRQGWENEQFF